The 32 T cell receptor beta chains below come from one sample, sequenced in a study of blood T cells in healthy people across ages. Using a J-beta primer mix together with a sample-barcoded 5' primer, a second PCR was run for roughly 7 to 11 cycles. TCRdb analysed the 5' RACE reads with MiXCR anew, one entry per CDR3 protein. The repertoire holds 1.5 million to 2 million distinct CDR3 sequences, with 28% as singletons. The sample was blood. Source of these receptors: a woman in her 30s in good health.

A word on this clonotype: A read error is possible here, since a much larger clone lies one base away. The chain joins TRBV6-2 or TRBV6-3 to TRBJ2-5; no reliable D call. The ends were cut back, 2 bases at V and 4 bases at J, with 17 bases in the middle. Germline-derived CDR1 and CDR2 are MNHEY and SVGEGT. The CDR3 contains 16 residues. CDR3 in amino acids: CASSYVSTTGAETQYF. The CDR3 region has the DNA TGTGCCAGCAGTTACGTATCTACGACGGGCGCAGAGACCCAGTACTTC.

This clonotype was seen once. The chain couples TRBV7-8 to TRBJ2-1, with no clear D. There are 16 residues in the CDR3. Trimming shortened V by 5 bases and J by 4 bases, and 18 bases separated the two germline ends. The germline gives CDR1 SGHVS, CDR2 FQNEAQ. CDR3: CASSPLDPSLYNEQFF. CDR3 bases: TGTGCCAGCAGCCCCCTAGACCCGAGTCTTTACAATGAGCAGTTCTTC.

This clonotype turned up a few times. J is TRBJ2-3 and V is TRBV15; 7 bases are shared with TRBD2. Looked up from germline, CDR1 is LNHNV and CDR2 is YYDKDF (reference sequence). CDR3 length equals 16 residues. The V gene end was trimmed by 3 bases and the J gene end by 3 bases; junction bases not matched to a gene: 9. The CDR3 DNA is TGTGCCACCAGCAGCAGAGCGGGACCAGGAACAGATACGCAGTATTTT. Translated: CATSSRAGPGTDTQYF.

This sequence joins TRBV2 and TRBJ2-1, with D maybe TRBD1 (6 bases). The CDR3 length is 14 residues. Looked up from germline, CDR1 is SNHLY and CDR2 is FYNNEI. Trimming removed 2 bases from V and 6 bases from J, with 11 bases in between. CDR3 nucleotide sequence: TGTGCCAGCAGTGAACGGGGCAGGGGCAATGAGCAGTTCTTC. Its protein is CASSERGRGNEQFF.

Comments on this clonotype: This may arise from a read error, as a much more abundant clone is one base away. The CDR3 does not close with the conserved phenylalanine or tryptophan, likely indicating a read error. The chain couples TRBV6-5 to TRBJ1-2, with 9 bases matching TRBD1. Per the germline V gene, CDR1 is MNHEY and CDR2 is SVGAGI. V gave up 4 bases and J gave up 6 bases; unmatched junction bases: 6. CDR3 length: 14 residues. CDR3 nucleotides: TGTGCCAGCAGTTGGACGGGACAGGGCAATGGCTACACCTGC. Translated: CASSWTGQGNGYTC.

This clonotype was counted between two and nine times. The genes are TRBV7-2 and TRBJ2-5; D is undetermined. CDR3 length: 13 residues. V shed 5 bases and J shed 1 base, with 8 bases lying between them. Germline values: CDR1 SGHTA, CDR2 FQGNSA. CDR3 in amino acids: CASSRCFQETQYF. The DNA of the CDR3 is TGTGCCAGCAGCCGGTGCTTCCAAGAGACCCAGTACTTC.

The chain carries TRBV7-9 and TRBJ1-5, with D unresolved. Germline CDR1 SEHNR, CDR2 FQNEAQ (reference sequence). This CDR3 is 16 amino acids long. V was cut by 1 base and J by 3 bases, with 13 bases left in between. This CDR3 reads CASSLVTGEYNQPQHF. Written as DNA, the CDR3 is TGTGCCAGCAGCTTAGTCACTGGGGAGTACAATCAGCCCCAGCATTTT.

This rearrangement joins TRBV18 to TRBJ2-7; D is uncertain. V was cut by 3 bases and J by 3 bases, with 18 bases left in between. Germline-derived CDR1 and CDR2 are KGHSH and LQKENI. The CDR3 loop spans 16 amino acids. CDR3 in DNA: TGTGCCAGCTCACCCGGTACAATCCTGGATGGCTACGAGCAGTACTTC. This encodes CASSPGTILDGYEQYF.

This clonotype was found a few times. The rearrangement uses TRBV28 and TRBJ1-5; D is unresolved. The CDR3 is 12 residues long. Between the trimmed V and J ends, which lost 2 bases and 5 bases, there was a span of 4 bases. The germline gives CDR1 MDHEN, CDR2 SYDVKM. In nucleotides, the CDR3 is TGTGCCAGCAGTTTAACTTATCAGCCCCAGCATTTT. Translation gives CASSLTYQPQHF.

In its sample, this clonotype was seen a few times. Relative to the germline gene, one junction end is altered; a read error may explain this. The chain is built from TRBV29-1 and TRBJ2-4, with 11 bases aligning to TRBD2. The V gene's germline CDR1 is SQVTM and CDR2 ANQGSEA. CDR3 size: 14 residues. CDR3 residues: CSVETSGGKDIQYF. CDR3 nucleotide sequence: TGCAGCGTTGAAACTAGCGGGGGCAAAGACATTCAGTACTTC. Using reference TRBV29-1 and TRBJ2-4 for the parts outside the CDR3, the full variable domain is SAVISQKPSRDICQRGTSLTIQCQVDSQVTMMFWYRQQPGQSLTLIATANQGSEATYESGFVIDKFPISRPNLTFSTLTVSNMSPEDSSIYLCSVETSGGKDIQYFGAGTRLSVL.

This chain uses TRBV5-4 with TRBJ2-7; 9 positions match TRBD1. The CDR3 extends over 14 amino acids. Germline CDR1 reads SGHNT; CDR2 reads YYREEE (reference sequence). With 2 bases clipped from V and 6 bases from J, the junction kept 6 bases outside the gene matches. The CDR3, as DNA: TGTGCCAGCAGCTTAGCCGGGACAGGGACCGAGCAGTACTTC. Protein: CASSLAGTGTEQYF.

This clonotype was seen a few times. V is TRBV16 and J is TRBJ1-2; D gene unclear. Germline-derived CDR1 and CDR2 are KGHSY and FQNENV. Trimming took off 2 bases at V and 6 bases at J, with 16 bases between the two ends. The CDR3 sequence is 15 residues long. The DNA for the CDR3 is TGTGCCAGCAGCCAAACCCTTGTCTCCAGCAATGGCTACACCTTC. Translated: CASSQTLVSSNGYTF.

The chain uses TRBV7-9 and TRBJ2-5; TRBD1 matches 7 bases. Germline CDR1 is SEHNR and CDR2 is FQNEAQ (reference sequence). V lost 3 bases to trimming and J lost 7 bases; unmatched junction nucleotides: 8. The CDR3 extends over 14 amino acids. The CDR3 nucleotides read TGTGCCAGCAGCTTTCCCCGACAGGGAGCGACCCAGTACTTC. Encoded protein: CASSFPRQGATQYF.

This clonotype was detected many times. V and J are TRBV5-6 and TRBJ2-1, with D unclear. With 4 bases removed from V and 7 bases from J, the gap between germline ends came to 9 bases. The CDR3 is 12 residues long. CDR1 is SGHDT, CDR2 YYEEEE, per germline. The CDR3 nucleotides read TGTGCCAGCAGCATCCCTAGAAATGAGCAGTTCTTC. As protein: CASSIPRNEQFF.

This clonotype was seen repeatedly, ten times or more. V is TRBV18 and J is TRBJ1-2; TRBD1 matches at 8 bases. V shed 5 bases, J shed 2 bases, and the junction held 4 bases outside the gene matches. The CDR3 length is 14 residues. Germline CDR1 reads KGHSH; CDR2 reads LQKENI. The CDR3 loop is CASSAGQGNYGYTF. Here the CDR3 DNA reads TGTGCCAGCTCAGCCGGACAGGGCAACTATGGCTACACCTTC. The entire variable domain, with the rest obtained from reference TRBV18 and TRBJ1-2, is as follows: NAGVMQNPRHLVRRRGQEARLRCSPMKGHSHVYWYRQLPEEGLKFMVYLQKENIIDESGMPKERFSAEFPKEGPSILRIQQVVRGDSAAYFCASSAGQGNYGYTFGSGTRLTVV.

The CDR3 region is CASNVDRFYGYTF. For the CDR3, the DNA is TGTGCCAGCAACGTTGACAGGTTCTATGGCTACACCTTC. This chain joins TRBV7-2 and TRBJ1-2; D is possibly TRBD1 (6 bases). CDR1 SGHTA and CDR2 FQGNSA come from the germline V gene. Trimming shortened V by 7 bases and J by 4 bases, and 13 bases separated the two germline ends. This CDR3 comprises 13 residues.

V is TRBV12-3 or TRBV12-4 and J is TRBJ2-7, with 8 nucleotides matching TRBD1. The V segment lost 6 bases and the J segment 2 bases; nucleotides outside the gene matches: 9. The CDR3 runs 15 residues. CDR3 DNA: TGTGCCAGCAGCGGACAGGGTACACCAACCTACGAGCAGTACTTC. Translating gives CASSGQGTPTYEQYF.

This clonotype was counted a few times. This sequence joins TRBV7-6 and TRBJ2-1; 7 bases are a match to TRBD1. The J call may be mistaken, given a closer DNA end match to TRBJ2-7. This CDR3 region has 17 residues. Germline V gene sequence: CDR1 SGHVS, CDR2 FNYEAQ. For the CDR3, the DNA is TGTGCCAGCAGCTTAGTCGCAGGGGGATTGACCTACAATGAGCAGTACTTC. Its translation: CASSLVAGGLTYNEQYF.

The table lists this clonotype with a count of one. The V gene is TRBV28, the J gene TRBJ1-2, with a possible D match to TRBD1 (5 bases). The CDR3 runs to 15 residues. Trimming took 6 bases from V and 0 from J, leaving 14 bases between them. The germline V gene encodes CDR1 MDHEN and CDR2 SYDVKM. The CDR3 nucleotides are TGTGCCAGCAGGCAACCGGGACGGTCTAACTATGGCTACACCTTC. This codes for CASRQPGRSNYGYTF.

This clonotype has a count of ten or more. The chain carries TRBV24-1 and TRBJ2-7; the D gene is possibly TRBD2 (6 bases). This CDR3 has 13 residues. Germline CDR1 KGHDR, CDR2 SFDVKD. V dropped 5 bases and J dropped 2 bases, with 9 bases sitting between them. The CDR3 DNA is TGTGCCACCAGTGGGGGAGGTGCCTACGAGCAGTACTTC. It encodes CATSGGGAYEQYF.

The chain uses TRBV11-2 and TRBJ1-1; D remains ambiguous. Germline lookup yields CDR1 SGHAT and CDR2 FQNNGV. V was shortened by 2 bases and J by 6 bases, with 13 bases between the two germline ends. The CDR3 is made up of 14 amino acids. Here the CDR3 reads CASSLFGGTAEAFF. The CDR3 DNA reads as TGTGCCAGCAGCTTATTTGGAGGAACGGCTGAAGCTTTCTTT. Using reference TRBV11-2 and TRBJ1-1 for the parts outside the CDR3, the full variable domain is EAGVAQSPRYKIIEKRQSVAFWCNPISGHATLYWYQQILGQGPKLLIQFQNNGVVDDSQLPKDRFSAERLKGVDSTLKIQPAKLEDSAVYLCASSLFGGTAEAFFGQGTRLTVV.

The rearrangement uses TRBV7-2 and TRBJ1-1; 10 nucleotides align to TRBD1. Trimming cost V 5 bases and J 5 bases; bases outside gene matches: 8. Germline V CDR1 and CDR2: SGHTA, FQGNSA. This CDR3 region has 15 residues. The CDR3 reads CASSIRTGGRTEAFF. The DNA of the CDR3 is TGTGCCAGCAGCATCAGGACAGGGGGTAGAACTGAAGCTTTCTTT.

This clonotype has more than one count but fewer than ten. V and J are TRBV7-6 and TRBJ1-5; no clear D. V was clipped by 8 bases and J by 4 bases, with 6 bases between them. Germline V lookup: CDR1 SGHVS, CDR2 FNYEAQ. CDR3 length equals 11 residues. DNA for the CDR3: TGTGCCAGCGTCCTTAATCAGCCCCAGCATTTT. Its translation: CASVLNQPQHF.

This clonotype was detected many times. This sequence joins TRBV10-3 and TRBJ1-6; no clear D gene. From germline, CDR1 is ENHRY and CDR2 SYGVKD. The CDR3 length is 15 residues. V lost 0 bases and J 8 bases, leaving 11 bases between the germline ends. Here the CDR3 DNA reads TGTGCCATCAGTGAGTCGGGAGTGATGGATTCACCCCTCCACTTT. Its protein is CAISESGVMDSPLHF.

Points on this clonotype: Being one base from a much bigger clone, this may be a read error. The gene calls are TRBV7-3 and TRBJ2-1, with D unclear. The assigned J gene may be wrong: the sequence end matches TRBJ2-7 better. Germline loops: CDR1 SGHTA, CDR2 FQGTGA. This CDR3 is 13 amino acids long. CDR3 in amino acids: CASSPAPANEQYF. As DNA, the CDR3 is TGTGCCAGCAGCCCGGCCCCAGCGAATGAGCAGTACTTC.

As regards this clonotype: Germline and junction disagree at one end, which may indicate a read error. The chain uses TRBV10-2 and TRBJ2-1; D perhaps matches TRBD2 (8 bases). The CDR3 runs to 15 residues. Germline V gene lookup returns CDR1 WSHSY and CDR2 SAAADI. CDR3 coding DNA: TGCGCCGGCAGCGAGGGGGCTAGCGGGTTCAATGAGCAGTTCTTC. Translation: CAGSEGASGFNEQFF.

This clonotype was detected only a few times. V is TRBV7-9 and J is TRBJ1-1, with D unclear. The V and J ends lost 11 bases and 5 bases respectively, with 18 bases between them. Per the germline V gene, CDR1 is SEHNR and CDR2 is FQNEAQ (reference sequence). CDR3 size: 13 residues. CDR3 in DNA: TGTGCCGCAGGCCCTCCGACGGGAACTGAAGCTTTCTTT. Residues: CAAGPPTGTEAFF. Using reference TRBV7-9 and TRBJ1-1 for the parts outside the CDR3, the full variable domain is DTGVSQNPRHKITKRGQNVTFRCDPISEHNRLYWYRQTLGQGPEFLTYFQNEAQLEKSRLLSDRFSAERPKGSFSTLEIQRTEQGDSAMYLCAAGPPTGTEAFFGQGTRLTVV.

To note about this clonotype: This may come from a read error, since a much larger clone is one base off. The chain couples TRBV20-1 to TRBJ2-1; D unresolved. In germline, CDR1 is DFQATT, CDR2 SNEGSKA (reference sequence). This CDR3 is 12 amino acids long. The V gene lost 5 bases and the J gene lost 13 bases, with 18 bases spanning the gap. Here the CDR3 reads CSALLTQETQFF. For the CDR3, the DNA is TGCAGTGCTCTTCTAACACAAGAGACCCAGTTCTTC.

This chain joins TRBV29-1 and TRBJ2-1, with a weak D call TRBD2 (5 bases). Germline CDR1 reads SQVTM; CDR2 reads ANQGSEA. The V end was cut by 4 bases, the J end by 0 bases, with 10 bases between. This CDR3 spans 14 amino acids. CDR3: CSVGRAVSYNEQFF. The CDR3, as DNA: TGCAGCGTTGGACGAGCGGTCTCCTACAATGAGCAGTTCTTC.

This clonotype is a singleton in its sample. This chain connects TRBV4-1 to TRBJ2-1; 8 bases are a match to TRBD2. Germline loops: CDR1 MGHRA, CDR2 YSYEKL. V dropped 0 bases and J dropped 13; count of bases not matched to a gene: 11. The CDR3 runs to 15 residues. The CDR3 DNA is TGCGCCAGCAGCCAAGAAAATAGCGGGGATAGGACCCAGTTCTTC. Translation gives CASSQENSGDRTQFF.

The chain uses TRBV7-2 and TRBJ2-1, with 13 bases identical to TRBD2. CDR3 length: 15 residues. CDR1 and CDR2 from the germline V gene are SGHTA and FQGNSA. V was clipped by 5 bases and J by 7 bases; unmatched bases: 5. The CDR3 DNA is TGTGCCAGCAGCCCGGGACTAGCGGGAATGAATGAGCAGTTCTTC. It specifies CASSPGLAGMNEQFF.

The chain links TRBV9 to TRBJ2-1; 13 bases fit TRBD2. Germline V CDR1 and CDR2: SGDLS, YYNGEE. CDR3 size: 19 residues. J gave up 0 bases and V 4 bases, and 10 bases lay outside the gene matches. The CDR3 region has the DNA TGTGCCAGCAGCCCCCGACTAGCGGGGGGTGCTAGCTCCTACAATGAGCAGTTCTTC. The encoded protein is CASSPRLAGGASSYNEQFF.